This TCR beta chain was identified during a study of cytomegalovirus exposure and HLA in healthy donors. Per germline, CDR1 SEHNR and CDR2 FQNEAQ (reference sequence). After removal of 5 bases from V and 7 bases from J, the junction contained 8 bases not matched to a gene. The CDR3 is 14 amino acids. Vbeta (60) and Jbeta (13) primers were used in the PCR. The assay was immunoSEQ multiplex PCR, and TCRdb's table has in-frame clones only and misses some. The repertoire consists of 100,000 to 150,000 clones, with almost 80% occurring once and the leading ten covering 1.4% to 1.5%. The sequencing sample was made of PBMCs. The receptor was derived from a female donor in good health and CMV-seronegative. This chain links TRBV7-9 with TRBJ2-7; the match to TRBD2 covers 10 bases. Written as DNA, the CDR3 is TGTGCCAGCAGCCTTACTAGCGGGGTCCTTGAGCAGTACTTC. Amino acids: CASSLTSGVLEQYF.